This entry features one T cell receptor beta chain sequence. Original processing methods: Amplification of reference gene primers was used by the study to estimate nucleated cell counts. Method: immunoSEQ multiplex PCR; TCRdb's copy keeps in-frame clones and lacks some. That table supplies the V and J calls and clone size; D and trimming were determined from the DNA. The table lists about 190,000 clones, around 76% of them singletons, with around 16% in the top ten. The CDR3 is made up of 17 amino acids. The trim removed 0 bases at V and 3 bases at J, leaving 4 bases unmatched. CDR1 and CDR2 (germline): SGHRS, YFSETQ. Participant ages covered roughly 18 to 89 years across 24 US areas. The data were obtained in a study of blood T cell repertoires in COVID-19. At the level of the study: Samples representing acute and convalescent COVID-19 were sourced from the United States, Italy and Spain.

This receptor was identified in a woman in her 50s with acute COVID-19. Sequenced input: PBMCs or T cells enriched from blood (not recorded which). The chain couples TRBV5-1 to TRBJ2-2; 11 bases line up with TRBD2. The CDR3: CASSLGLAGTYTGELFF. Here the CDR3 DNA reads TGCGCCAGCAGCTTGGGACTAGCGGGGACTTACACCGGGGAGCTGTTTTTT.